This T cell receptor (beta chain) derives from a study of early T cells in non-severe SARS-CoV-2 infection. Study summary: It was bulk RNA from unsorted whole blood that was sequenced, and the chains were unpaired.

For this clonotype: Its cognate antigen is unknown. One end of the junction fails to match germline, which may point to a read error.

Germline V gives CDR1 KGHSH, CDR2 LQKENI. The CDR3 runs to 14 residues. Findings and caveats of the study: VDJdb-based annotation leaned toward anti-spike CD8 responses and missed private and CD4 specificities.

Unique molecular identifiers were affixed to single, distinct cDNA molecules. TCRdb redid the calling of the 5' RACE reads with MiXCR, one entry per CDR3 protein. The sample has approximately 89,000 distinct CDR3 sequences; 11% to 15% are singletons. The source is an adult who was a healthcare worker with PCR-confirmed SARS-CoV-2 infection or an uninfected control (not recorded which). The chain employs TRBV18 and TRBJ1-2; unclear D gene. Sequenced sample: whole blood. CDR3 sequence: CACSPPGRFVGYTF. In nucleotides, the CDR3 is TGTGCCTGCTCACCACCTGGGCGGTTTGTGGGCTACACCTTC.